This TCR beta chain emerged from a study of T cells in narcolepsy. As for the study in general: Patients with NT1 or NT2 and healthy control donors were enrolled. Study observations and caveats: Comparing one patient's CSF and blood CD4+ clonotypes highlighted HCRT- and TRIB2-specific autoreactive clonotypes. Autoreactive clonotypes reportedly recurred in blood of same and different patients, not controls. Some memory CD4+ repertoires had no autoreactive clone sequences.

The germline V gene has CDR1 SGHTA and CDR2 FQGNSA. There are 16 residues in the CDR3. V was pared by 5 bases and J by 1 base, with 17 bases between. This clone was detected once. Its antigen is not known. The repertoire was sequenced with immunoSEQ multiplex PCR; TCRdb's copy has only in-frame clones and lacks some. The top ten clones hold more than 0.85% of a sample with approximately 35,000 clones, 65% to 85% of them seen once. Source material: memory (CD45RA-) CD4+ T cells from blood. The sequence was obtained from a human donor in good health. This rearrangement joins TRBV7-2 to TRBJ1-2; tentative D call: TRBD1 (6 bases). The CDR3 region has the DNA TGTGCCAGCAGCCCAGGAGGTAGACAGGTTAACTATGGCTACACCTTC. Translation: CASSPGGRQVNYGYTF.